These T cell receptor beta chains were read from a single sample in a study of T-cell reconstitution after alpha-beta-depleted transplantation in children. A single record per CDR3 protein comes from TCRdb applying MiXCR to the PCR reads. This table has about 200,000 distinct CDR3 sequences, around 7% appearing once. Sequencing was performed on PBMCs, taken before TCRalphabeta/CD19-depleted stem cell transplant. These TCRs come from a boy aged 2-15 years with acute lymphoblastic leukemia, due to receive a stem cell transplant. CDR3s include the opening cysteine and the closing phenylalanine or tryptophan. The D gene is left open where the match is weak. Clone size is given for some rows only: seen once, a few or many times, or a class if the clone is expanded.

clone_size	j_call	v_call	d_call	cdr3_aa	cdr3_nt
-	TRBJ2-6	TRBV5-6	-	CASSLPALLGANVLTF	TGTGCCAGCAGCTTACCAGCGCTTCTGGGAGCCAACGTCCTGACTTTC
many	TRBJ1-4	TRBV5-1	-	CASSLSRGYRTNEKLFF	TGCGCCAGCAGCTTGTCTCGGGGGTATAGAACTAATGAAAAACTGTTTTTT
-	TRBJ2-3	TRBV6-4	-	CASMETSRYF	TGTGCCAGCATGGAGACTTCTAGGTATTTT
many	TRBJ2-1	TRBV20-1	-	CSASVGGSSYNEQFF	TGCAGTGCTAGCGTAGGTGGCAGCTCCTACAATGAGCAGTTCTTC
-	TRBJ2-5	TRBV28	-	CASRGFSAETQYF	TGTGCCAGCAGGGGGTTTTCGGCAGAGACCCAGTACTTC
many	TRBJ1-5	TRBV28	-	CASSSLFRSSDQPQHF	TGTGCCAGCAGTTCTTTATTTCGGTCTTCTGATCAGCCCCAGCATTTT
many	TRBJ2-1	TRBV3-1	TRBD2	CASSPSLASGRHEQFF	TGTGCCAGCAGCCCTTCACTAGCGTCGGGAAGGCATGAGCAGTTCTTC
many	TRBJ2-5	TRBV12-3/TRBV12-4	-	CASSLQGNQAQYF	TGTGCCAGCAGTCTTCAGGGTAATCAGGCCCAGTACTTC
-	TRBJ1-4	TRBV29-1	-	CSVAVAFRDEKLFF	TGCAGCGTAGCCGTGGCCTTTCGGGACGAAAAACTGTTTTTT
many	TRBJ2-2	TRBV29-1	-	CSVGGGGELFF	TGCAGCGTTGGGGGTGGCGGGGAGCTGTTTTTT
many	TRBJ1-2	TRBV12-3/TRBV12-4	-	CASSLSADYGYTF	TGTGCCAGCAGTTTATCAGCCGACTATGGCTACACCTTC
many	TRBJ1-2	TRBV28	TRBD1	CASSLTETGSNYGYTF	TGTGCCAGCAGTTTAACAGAGACAGGGTCGAACTATGGCTACACCTTC
-	TRBJ1-2	TRBV7-2	TRBD1	CASSLLQGEYGYTF	TGTGCCAGCAGCTTATTACAGGGGGAGTATGGCTACACCTTC
many	TRBJ2-4	TRBV4-2	-	CASSQQDQAKNIQYF	TGTGCCAGCAGCCAACAGGACCAGGCCAAAAACATTCAGTACTTC
many	TRBJ2-5	TRBV20-1	-	CSARDIRLETQYF	TGCAGTGCTAGAGATATCCGATTAGAGACCCAGTACTTC
-	TRBJ2-1	TRBV19	TRBD2	CASSISRVRASGYHEQFF	TGTGCCAGTAGTATTAGCCGAGTACGGGCTAGCGGGTACCATGAGCAGTTCTTC
-	TRBJ1-5	TRBV6-2/TRBV6-3	TRBD1	CASSWGQGADQPQHF	TGTGCCAGCAGTTGGGGACAGGGGGCGGATCAGCCCCAGCATTTT
many	TRBJ2-7	TRBV20-1	-	CSARDEGREQYF	TGCAGTGCTAGAGATGAGGGACGCGAGCAGTACTTC
many	TRBJ2-1	TRBV14	-	CASGAKGYNEQFF	TGTGCCAGCGGAGCGAAAGGTTACAATGAGCAGTTCTTC
few	TRBJ1-2	TRBV4-2	-	CASSRLEGDGYTF	TGTGCCAGCAGCCGACTTGAGGGGGATGGCTACACCTTC
-	TRBJ2-7	TRBV20-1	-	CSAKAGTDDWEYF	TGCAGTGCTAAGGCGGGGACGGACGACTGGGAGTACTTC
few	TRBJ2-5	TRBV20-1	TRBD2	CSARVPTSGQETQYF	TGCAGTGCTAGAGTTCCTACTAGCGGTCAAGAGACCCAGTACTTC
few	TRBJ2-3	TRBV7-9	-	CASSSPRAGTDTQYF	TGTGCCAGCAGCTCCCCCCGGGCAGGCACAGATACGCAGTATTTT
many	TRBJ1-5	TRBV10-3	TRBD1	CATRDRGNNQPQHF	TGTGCCACCCGGGACAGGGGAAACAATCAGCCCCAGCATTTT
many	TRBJ1-4	TRBV20-1	-	CSASREPVGEKLFF	TGCAGTGCTAGCAGGGAGCCGGTCGGTGAAAAACTGTTTTTT
many	TRBJ1-4	TRBV24-1	-	CATSSTGHEKLFF	TGTGCCACCAGTTCGACGGGACATGAAAAACTGTTTTTT
many	TRBJ2-1	TRBV29-1	-	CSVELKGQNLYNEQFF	TGCAGCGTTGAATTGAAGGGGCAAAATTTGTACAATGAGCAGTTCTTC
few	TRBJ2-5	TRBV7-2	-	CASRPTGTAQETQYF	TGTGCCAGCAGACCTACCGGGACGGCACAAGAGACCCAGTACTTC
-	TRBJ2-7	TRBV25-1	-	CASSEYHEQYF	TGTGCCAGCAGTGAATACCACGAGCAGTACTTC
-	TRBJ2-3	TRBV5-5	-	CASSLRPSTDTQYF	TGTGCCAGCAGCTTGCGTCCGAGCACAGATACGCAGTATTTT
few	TRBJ2-5	TRBV5-6	-	CASSLATETQYF	TGTGCCAGCAGCTTGGCCACGGAGACCCAGTACTTC
many	TRBJ1-2	TRBV28	-	CASSFGSNYGYTF	TGTGCCAGCAGTTTCGGTTCCAACTATGGCTACACCTTC
many	TRBJ2-2	TRBV20-1	-	CSARDKARNTGELFF	TGCAGTGCTAGAGATAAGGCCAGGAACACCGGGGAGCTGTTTTTT
-	TRBJ1-1	TRBV4-3	-	CASSQNDRFTEAFF	TGCGCCAGCAGCCAGAATGACAGGTTCACTGAAGCTTTCTTT
many	TRBJ1-5	TRBV28	TRBD1	CASSLEQGWGQPQHF	TGTGCCAGCAGTTTAGAACAGGGGTGGGGTCAGCCCCAGCATTTT
many	TRBJ2-1	TRBV12-3/TRBV12-4	-	CASSFMGVGGNYNEQFF	TGTGCCAGCAGTTTTATGGGAGTGGGGGGTAACTACAATGAGCAGTTCTTC
many	TRBJ2-5	TRBV27	TRBD1	CASSPLDRGETQYF	TGTGCCAGCAGTCCTTTGGACAGGGGAGAGACCCAGTACTTC
many	TRBJ2-1	TRBV12-3/TRBV12-4	-	CASTPPGPKSINEQFF	TGTGCCAGCACCCCGCCCGGACCAAAGTCCATCAATGAGCAGTTCTTC
many	TRBJ1-4	TRBV27	-	CASRLRANEKLFF	TGTGCCAGCAGGTTACGGGCTAATGAAAAACTGTTTTTT
many	TRBJ2-3	TRBV12-3/TRBV12-4	TRBD2	CASSSGGQDTQYF	TGTGCCAGCAGTTCGGGAGGACAAGATACGCAGTATTTT
many	TRBJ1-2	TRBV28	-	CASSFGGSVYGYTF	TGTGCCAGCAGTTTTGGGGGCTCGGTCTATGGCTACACCTTC